This T cell receptor (beta chain) was captured by sequencing in a study of early T cells in non-severe SARS-CoV-2 infection. In this sample, this clonotype turned up many times. TCRdb recomputed calls from the 5' RACE reads with MiXCR, one row per CDR3 protein. This table has about 83,000 distinct CDR3 sequences, 11% to 15% appearing once. V was trimmed by 6 bases and J by 1 base, leaving 15 bases between them. The CDR3 totals 16 residues. The germline gives CDR1 LNHDA, CDR2 SQIVND (reference sequence). The chain carries TRBV19 and TRBJ2-2; D gene uncertain. Sequenced material: whole blood. The sequence was obtained from an adult who was a healthcare worker with PCR-confirmed SARS-CoV-2 infection or an uninfected control (not recorded which). For the CDR3, the DNA is TGTGCCAGTAGCGTGGGGTATGGGATGAACACCGGGGAGCTGTTTTTT. Its translation is CASSVGYGMNTGELFF.